This T cell receptor beta chain appears in the sequencing data of a study of OX40 agonist ivuxolimab in advanced cancers. About the research overall: A diagnosis of hepatocellular carcinoma, melanoma, renal cell or head and neck cancer was present in dose-escalation patients. Findings and caveats of the study: Average numbers of expanded clones were greater in CD8+ T cells than in CD4+. Certain nonresponders likewise exhibited a low normalized T-cell clonal expansion.

Sequencing used immunoSEQ multiplex PCR; TCRdb keeps in-frame clones, though not all of them. The data hold some 76,000 clones, with roughly 92% observed a single time. The CDR3 runs 14 residues. The germline V gene has CDR1 WSHSY and CDR2 SAAADI. The V and J ends lost 4 bases and 6 bases, in that order; junction bases with no gene match: 7. Points on this clone: Its antigen is unidentified.

Systemic immunosuppression or autoimmune disease history was grounds to exclude patients. The sample in question was CD4+ or CD8+ T cells sorted from blood, obtained in a trial of the OX40 agonist ivuxolimab. The receptor's source is an adult with an advanced solid tumor such as melanoma, head and neck, liver or kidney cancer. This chain connects TRBV10-2 to TRBJ2-7, with 9 bases lining up with TRBD1. For the CDR3, the DNA is TGCGCCAGCAGTGGGAGGGACAGGGTGGGCGAGCAGTACTTC. Translated: CASSGRDRVGEQYF.